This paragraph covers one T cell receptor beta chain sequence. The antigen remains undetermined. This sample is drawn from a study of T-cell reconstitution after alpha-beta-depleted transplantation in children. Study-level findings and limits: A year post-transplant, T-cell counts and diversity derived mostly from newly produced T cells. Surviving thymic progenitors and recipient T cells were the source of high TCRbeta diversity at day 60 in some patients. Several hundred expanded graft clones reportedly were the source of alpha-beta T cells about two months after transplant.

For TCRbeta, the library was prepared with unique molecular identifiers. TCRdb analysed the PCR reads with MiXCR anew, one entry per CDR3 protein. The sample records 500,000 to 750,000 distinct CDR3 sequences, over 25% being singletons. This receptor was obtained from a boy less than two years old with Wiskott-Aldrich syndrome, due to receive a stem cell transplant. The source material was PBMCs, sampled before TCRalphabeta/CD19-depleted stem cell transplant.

DNA for the CDR3: TGTGCCATCAGTGAGTCGAGTGGAACAGTCTCCTACAATGAGCAGTTCTTC. Residues: CAISESSGTVSYNEQFF. J is TRBJ2-1 and V is TRBV10-3; no reliable D call. The germline V gene encodes CDR1 ENHRY and CDR2 SYGVKD. Deletions cut 0 bases from V and 0 bases from J, with 12 bases between. The CDR3 contains 17 residues.